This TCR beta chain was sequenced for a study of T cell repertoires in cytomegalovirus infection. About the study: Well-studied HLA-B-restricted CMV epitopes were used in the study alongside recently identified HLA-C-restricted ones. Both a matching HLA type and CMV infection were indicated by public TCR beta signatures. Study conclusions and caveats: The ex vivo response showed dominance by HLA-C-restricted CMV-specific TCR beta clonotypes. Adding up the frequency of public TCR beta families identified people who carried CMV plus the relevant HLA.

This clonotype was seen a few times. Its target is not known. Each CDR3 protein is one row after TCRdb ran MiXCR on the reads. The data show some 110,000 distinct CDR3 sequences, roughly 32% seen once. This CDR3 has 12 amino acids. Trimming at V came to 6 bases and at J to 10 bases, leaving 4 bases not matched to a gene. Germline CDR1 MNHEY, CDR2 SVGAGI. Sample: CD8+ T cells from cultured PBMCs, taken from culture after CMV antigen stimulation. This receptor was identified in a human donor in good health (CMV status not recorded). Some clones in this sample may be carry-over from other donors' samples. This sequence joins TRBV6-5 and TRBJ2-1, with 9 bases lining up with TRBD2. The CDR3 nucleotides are TGTGCCAGCAGCCAAACTAGCGGGGAGCAGTTCTTC. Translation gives CASSQTSGEQFF.